These 3 T cell receptor beta chains were all obtained from the same sample, sequenced in a study of blood T cell repertoires in COVID-19. The data were produced by immunoSEQ multiplex PCR, yet TCRdb's version contains in-frame clones alone and is incomplete. The data show more than 200,000 clones, around 84% seen once. Sequencing was carried out using PBMCs or T cells enriched from blood (not recorded which). These receptors originate from a woman between 50 and 59 years old who had recovered from COVID-19.

This clone has only a few counts. V usage is TRBV2 and J usage is TRBJ2-2, with 8 bases fitting TRBD1. CDR1 is SNHLY, CDR2 FYNNEI, per germline. The CDR3 has 16 amino acids. The ends lost 2 bases at V and 1 base at J; junction bases unmatched: 3. The CDR3 protein is CASSEQGAQNTGELFF. In nucleotides, the CDR3 is TGTGCCAGCAGTGAACAGGGGGCGCAGAACACCGGGGAGCTGTTTTTT.

The gene calls are TRBV5-4 and TRBJ2-5; 11 nucleotides align to TRBD2. J gave up 5 bases and V 0 bases, and 15 bases lay outside the gene matches. The CDR3 consists of 19 residues. Looked up from germline, CDR1 is SGHNT and CDR2 is YYREEE (reference sequence). Written as DNA, the CDR3 is TGTGCCAGCAGCTTGGCCATAGTAGCGGGAGGGTTCACGGGGGAGACCCAGTACTTC. Protein product: CASSLAIVAGGFTGETQYF.

This chain connects TRBV20-1 to TRBJ2-1; D may be TRBD2 (6 bases). Deletions cut 3 bases from V and 7 bases from J, with 16 bases between. Germline CDR1 is DFQATT and CDR2 is SNEGSKA (reference sequence). CDR3 length: 14 residues. The CDR3 sequence is CSASFGSAGNEQFF. The CDR3 DNA reads as TGCAGTGCTAGTTTCGGGAGCGCGGGGAATGAGCAGTTCTTC.